This TCR beta chain was found in a study of T-cell reconstitution after alpha-beta-depleted transplantation in children. This clonotype was picked up a small number of times. Its target is unknown. Trimming took 4 bases from V and 6 from J; bases not matched to a gene: 4. Looked up from germline, CDR1 is SGHRS and CDR2 is YFSETQ. The length of the CDR3 is 13 residues. Molecular barcoding with unique molecular identifiers was used for the TCRbeta library. TCRdb reanalysed the PCR reads using MiXCR and keeps one entry per CDR3 protein. The data show 700,000 to 850,000 distinct CDR3 sequences, with roughly 16% seen just once and 5% held by the top ten. Study outcomes and limitations: A year post-transplant, T-cell counts and diversity derived mostly from newly produced T cells. Roughly two months post-transplant, alpha-beta T cells reportedly originated from several hundred graft clones that had expanded. Surviving recipient T cells and intrathymic progenitors accounted for some patients' high TCRbeta diversity at day 60.

The sequences come from PBMCs, mostly from graft donor cells, collected 360 days after TCRalphabeta/CD19-depleted stem cell transplant. The TCR comes from a male patient aged 10 to 17 who had a stem cell transplant for acute lymphoblastic leukemia, so the T cells may come from the graft donor. This sequence joins TRBV5-1 and TRBJ2-1; 7 positions agree with TRBD2. As DNA, the CDR3 is TGCGCCAGCAGCCATAGCGGGCCCAATGAGCAGTTCTTC. Amino acids: CASSHSGPNEQFF.